The 9 T cell receptor beta chains presented below share a single source sample, sequenced in a study of T cells in Graves' hyperthyroidism and ophthalmopathy. From RNA transcripts, TCR beta CDR3 regions were amplified. Initially, a first-round RT-PCR of the TCR CDR3 employed the HTBI primer set. One entry per CDR3 protein, called by TCRdb with MiXCR from the multiplex PCR reads. The table shows approximately 720,000 distinct CDR3 sequences, with 18% occurring only once. The sample taken for sequencing was blood. The receptors stem from a woman aged 50 to 65 with Graves' hyperthyroidism that later progressed to Graves' ophthalmopathy.

This clonotype showed up many times. V and J are TRBV27 and TRBJ2-7, with D unresolved. The CDR3 sequence is 14 residues long. V lost 3 bases, J lost 0 bases, and 9 bases lay in between. Per the germline V gene, CDR1 is MNHEY and CDR2 is SMNVEV (reference sequence). As DNA, the CDR3 is TGTGCCAGCAGTTTCGACTGGAACTCCTACGAGCAGTACTTC. This gives the protein CASSFDWNSYEQYF.

This clonotype was recorded many times. This chain uses TRBV12-3 or TRBV12-4 with TRBJ1-5; 9 positions match TRBD1. Unmatched junction bases numbered 6, after V lost 3 bases and J lost 3 bases. The CDR3 totals 16 residues. The CDR3 DNA sequence: TGTGCCAGCAGTTTCTTGGGACAGGGTCTCAATCAGCCCCAGCATTTT. The encoded protein is CASSFLGQGLNQPQHF.

The V call is TRBV7-3, the J call TRBJ1-1; TRBD1 might be the D (6 bases). The V end lost 0 bases, the J end lost 3 bases, and 17 bases lay between the germline ends. CDR1 is SGHTA, CDR2 FQGTGA, per germline. The CDR3 runs 17 residues. CDR3 region: CASSLTSGVRWDTEAFF. CDR3 in DNA: TGTGCCAGCAGCTTAACGTCAGGGGTGAGGTGGGACACTGAAGCTTTCTTT.

This clonotype was counted many times. The chain joins TRBV3-1 to TRBJ1-2, with 8 nucleotides matching TRBD1. The junction had 6 bases not matched to a gene; V was cut back by 3 bases and J by 3 bases. This CDR3 is 15 amino acids long. Germline V gives CDR1 LGHDT, CDR2 YNNKEL (reference sequence). The CDR3 protein is CASSQTDRAHYGYTF. Here the CDR3 DNA reads TGTGCCAGCAGCCAGACGGACAGGGCCCACTATGGCTACACCTTC. The full variable domain, its missing parts supplied by reference TRBV3-1 and TRBJ1-2, is DTAVSQTPKYLVTQMGNDKSIKCEQNLGHDTMYWYKQDSKKFLKIMFSYNNKELIINETVPNRFSPKSPDKAHLNLHINSLELGDSAVYFCASSQTDRAHYGYTFGSGTRLTVV.

This clonotype has more than one count but fewer than ten. The CDR3 reads CASSASGNGNTIYF. In DNA form, the CDR3 reads TGTGCCAGCAGTGCCTCGGGGAATGGAAACACCATATATTTT. The rearrangement uses TRBV2 and TRBJ1-3, with no clear D. Germline CDR1 and CDR2: SNHLY and FYNNEI. The length of the CDR3 is 14 residues. V was clipped by 4 bases and J by 3 bases, with 10 bases between them.

This clonotype was picked up a small number of times. The chain recombines TRBV5-8 with TRBJ1-2, with 9 bases lining up with TRBD1. V shed 0 bases, J shed 12 bases, and the junction held 6 bases outside the gene matches. Germline V gene data show CDR1 as SGHTS and CDR2 as YDEGEE. This CDR3 has 13 amino acids. DNA of the CDR3: TGTGCCAGCAGCTTGGCTTCGGGGACAGGGCACACCTTC. This translates into CASSLASGTGHTF.

This clonotype was detected ten times or more. This sequence joins TRBV6-6 and TRBJ1-5, with a weak D call TRBD1 (6 bases). V lost 2 bases and J lost 6, with 11 bases in between. Germline assignment: CDR1 MNHNY and CDR2 SVGAGI (reference sequence). CDR3 length: 14 amino acids. The chain's CDR3 is CASSYREGGQPQHF. CDR3 nucleotides: TGTGCCAGCAGTTACAGGGAGGGGGGTCAGCCCCAGCATTTT.

The rearrangement joins TRBV4-1 to TRBJ2-7; either TRBD1 or TRBD2 may fit D (5 bases each). CDR1 MGHRA and CDR2 YSYEKL come from the germline V gene. V was pared by 3 bases and J by 2 bases, with 14 bases between. The CDR3 has 15 amino acids. CDR3 amino acids: CASSQQGTAPYEQYF. The CDR3 nucleotides read TGCGCCAGCAGCCAGCAAGGGACCGCTCCCTACGAGCAGTACTTC.

This clonotype was observed a few times. The chain couples TRBV12-3 or TRBV12-4 to TRBJ1-6; TRBD1 might be the D (6 bases). CDR3 length equals 14 residues. Between the trimmed V and J ends, which lost 6 bases and 9 bases, there was a span of 15 bases. This chain's CDR3 is CASSPDGGGSPLHF. For the CDR3, the DNA is TGTGCCAGCAGCCCCGACGGAGGGGGTTCACCCCTCCACTTT.